This T cell receptor (beta chain) was retrieved from a study of blood T cell repertoires in COVID-19. This table comes from immunoSEQ multiplex PCR, and its TCRdb copy is limited to in-frame clones, with some not included. Of 80,000 to 90,000 clones in the sample, more than 60% are singletons; the top ten hold around 11%. This sequence was found in a man aged 70-80 years with acute or convalescent COVID-19. Sequenced input: peripheral blood.

The DNA for the CDR3 is TGCGCCAGCAGCCATCCGGACAGGCGCGCTGAAGCTTTCTTT. Protein product: CASSHPDRRAEAFF. The J gene is TRBJ1-1, the V gene TRBV5-1; TRBD1 matches at 7 bases. The germline V gene encodes CDR1 SGHRS and CDR2 YFSETQ. The CDR3 runs 14 residues. J lost 6 bases, V lost 4 bases, and 9 bases had no gene match.